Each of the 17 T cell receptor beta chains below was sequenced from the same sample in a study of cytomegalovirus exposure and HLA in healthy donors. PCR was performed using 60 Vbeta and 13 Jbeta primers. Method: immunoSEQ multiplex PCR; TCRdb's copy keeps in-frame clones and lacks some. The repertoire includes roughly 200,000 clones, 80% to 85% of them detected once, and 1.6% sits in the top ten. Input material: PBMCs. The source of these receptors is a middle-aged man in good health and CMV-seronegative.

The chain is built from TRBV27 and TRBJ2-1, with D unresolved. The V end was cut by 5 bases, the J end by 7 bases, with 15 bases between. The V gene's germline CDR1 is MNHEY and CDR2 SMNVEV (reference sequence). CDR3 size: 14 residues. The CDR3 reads CASSAPFRVNEQFF. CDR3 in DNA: TGTGCCAGCAGTGCCCCTTTTCGGGTAAATGAGCAGTTCTTC.

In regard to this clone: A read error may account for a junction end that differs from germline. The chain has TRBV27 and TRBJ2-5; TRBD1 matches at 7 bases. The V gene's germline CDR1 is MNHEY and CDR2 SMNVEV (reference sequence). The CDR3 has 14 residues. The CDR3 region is CTSSPLDRPETQYF. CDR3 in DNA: TGTACCAGCAGTCCCTTGGACAGGCCAGAGACCCAGTACTTC.

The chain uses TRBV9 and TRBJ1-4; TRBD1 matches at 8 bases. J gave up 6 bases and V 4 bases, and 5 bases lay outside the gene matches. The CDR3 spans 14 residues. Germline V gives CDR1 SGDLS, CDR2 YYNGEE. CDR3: CASSLGTGYEKLFF. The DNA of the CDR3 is TGTGCCAGCAGCCTCGGGACAGGCTATGAAAAACTGTTTTTT.

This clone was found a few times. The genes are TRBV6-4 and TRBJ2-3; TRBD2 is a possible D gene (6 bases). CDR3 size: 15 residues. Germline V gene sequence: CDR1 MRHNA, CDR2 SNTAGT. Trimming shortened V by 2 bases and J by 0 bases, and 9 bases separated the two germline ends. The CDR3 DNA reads TGTGCCAGCAGTGACCGGGGGAGTAGCACAGATACGCAGTATTTT. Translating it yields CASSDRGSSTDTQYF.

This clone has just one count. This CDR3 is CASSLDWGRGTDTQYF. As DNA, the CDR3 is TGTGCCAGCAGCTTGGACTGGGGGCGCGGGACAGATACGCAGTATTTT. V is TRBV5-6 and J is TRBJ2-3; tentatively, D is TRBD1 (6 bases). The CDR3 is made up of 16 amino acids. Germline assignment: CDR1 SGHDT and CDR2 YYEEEE. With 0 bases removed from V and 3 bases from J, the gap between germline ends came to 14 bases. Looking up the rest from reference TRBV5-6 and TRBJ2-3 gives the full variable domain: DAGVTQSPTHLIKTRGQQVTLRCSPKSGHDTVSWYQQALGQGPQFIFQYYEEEERQRGNFPDRFSGHQFPNYSSELNVNALLLGDSALYLCASSLDWGRGTDTQYFGPGTRLTVL.

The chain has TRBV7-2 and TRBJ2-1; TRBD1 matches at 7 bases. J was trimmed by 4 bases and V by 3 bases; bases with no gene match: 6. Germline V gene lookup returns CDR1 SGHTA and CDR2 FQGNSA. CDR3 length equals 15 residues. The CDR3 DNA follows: TGTGCCAGCAGCTTCGACAGGGTCTTATACAATGAGCAGTTCTTC. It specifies CASSFDRVLYNEQFF.

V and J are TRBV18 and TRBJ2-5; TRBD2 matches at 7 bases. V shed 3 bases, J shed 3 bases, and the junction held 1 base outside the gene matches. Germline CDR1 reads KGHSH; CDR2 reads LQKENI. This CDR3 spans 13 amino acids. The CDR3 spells CASSPGLKETQYF. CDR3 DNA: TGTGCCAGCTCACCGGGACTAAAAGAGACCCAGTACTTC. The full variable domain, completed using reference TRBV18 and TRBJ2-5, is NAGVMQNPRHLVRRRGQEARLRCSPMKGHSHVYWYRQLPEEGLKFMVYLQKENIIDESGMPKERFSAEFPKEGPSILRIQQVVRGDSAAYFCASSPGLKETQYFGPGTRLLVL.

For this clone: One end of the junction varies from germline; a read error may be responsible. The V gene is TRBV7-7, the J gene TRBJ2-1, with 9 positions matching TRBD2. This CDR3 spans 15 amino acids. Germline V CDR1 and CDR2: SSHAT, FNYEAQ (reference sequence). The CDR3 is CASSPIAGARNEQFF. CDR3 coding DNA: TGTGCTAGCAGCCCAATAGCGGGGGCCCGGAATGAGCAGTTCTTC.

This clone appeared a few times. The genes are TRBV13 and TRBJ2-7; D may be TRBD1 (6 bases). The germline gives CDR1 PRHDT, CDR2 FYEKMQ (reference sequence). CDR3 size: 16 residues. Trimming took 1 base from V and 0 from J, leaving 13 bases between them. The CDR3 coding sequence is TGTGCCAGCAGCTTAGAAGGGGACACAAACTCCTACGAGCAGTACTTC. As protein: CASSLEGDTNSYEQYF.

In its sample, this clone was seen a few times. For the CDR3, the DNA is TGTGCCAGCAGTGAAAGCCAAACCTACGAGCAGTACTTC. Encoded protein: CASSESQTYEQYF. The chain links TRBV2 to TRBJ2-7; D unclear. The CDR3 runs 13 residues. Germline assignment: CDR1 SNHLY and CDR2 FYNNEI. Trimming shortened V by 2 bases and J by 2 bases, and 7 bases separated the two germline ends.

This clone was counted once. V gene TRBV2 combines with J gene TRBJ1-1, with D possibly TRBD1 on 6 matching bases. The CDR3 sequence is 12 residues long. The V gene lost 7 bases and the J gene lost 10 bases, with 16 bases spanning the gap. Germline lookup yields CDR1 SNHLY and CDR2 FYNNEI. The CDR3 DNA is TGTGCCAGCAAGGGGGAGATAAGGGGAGCTTTCTTT. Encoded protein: CASKGEIRGAFF.

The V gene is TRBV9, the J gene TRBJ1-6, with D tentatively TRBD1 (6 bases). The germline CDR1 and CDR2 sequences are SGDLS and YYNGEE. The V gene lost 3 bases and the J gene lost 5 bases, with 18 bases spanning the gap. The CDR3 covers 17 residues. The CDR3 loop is CASSARHGTLDNSPLHF. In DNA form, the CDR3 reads TGTGCCAGCAGCGCGCGCCATGGGACACTAGATAATTCACCCCTCCACTTT. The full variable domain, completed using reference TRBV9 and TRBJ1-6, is DSGVTQTPKHLITATGQRVTLRCSPRSGDLSVYWYQQSLDQGLQFLIQYYNGEERAKGNILERFSAQQFPDLHSELNLSSLELGDSALYFCASSARHGTLDNSPLHFGNGTRLTVT.

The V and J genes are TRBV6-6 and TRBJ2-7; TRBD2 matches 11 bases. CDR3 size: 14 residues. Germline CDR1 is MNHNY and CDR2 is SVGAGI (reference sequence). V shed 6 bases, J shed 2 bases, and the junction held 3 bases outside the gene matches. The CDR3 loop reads CASSGTSGTYEQYF. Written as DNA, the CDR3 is TGTGCCAGCAGCGGGACTAGCGGTACCTACGAGCAGTACTTC.

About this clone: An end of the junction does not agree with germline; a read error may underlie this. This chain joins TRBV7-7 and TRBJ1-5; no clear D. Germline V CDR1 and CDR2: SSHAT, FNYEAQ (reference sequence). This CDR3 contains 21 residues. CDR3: CASSPDCLSRTGGIRNQPQHF. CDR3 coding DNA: TGTGCTAGCAGTCCTGATTGCCTGTCCCGGACGGGAGGGATACGCAATCAGCCCCAGCATTTT.

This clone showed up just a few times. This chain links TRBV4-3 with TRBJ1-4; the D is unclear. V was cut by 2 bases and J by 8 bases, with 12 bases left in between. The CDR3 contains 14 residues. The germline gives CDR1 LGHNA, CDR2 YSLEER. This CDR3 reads CASSQSAPGEKLFF. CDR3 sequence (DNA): TGCGCCAGCAGCCAATCGGCCCCGGGGGAAAAACTGTTTTTT.

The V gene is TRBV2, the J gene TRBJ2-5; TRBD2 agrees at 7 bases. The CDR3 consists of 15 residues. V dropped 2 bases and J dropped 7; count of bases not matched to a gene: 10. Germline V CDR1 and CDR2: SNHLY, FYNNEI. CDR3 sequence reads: CASSENPGLDMTQYF. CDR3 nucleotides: TGTGCCAGCAGTGAAAACCCCGGACTAGATATGACCCAGTACTTC.

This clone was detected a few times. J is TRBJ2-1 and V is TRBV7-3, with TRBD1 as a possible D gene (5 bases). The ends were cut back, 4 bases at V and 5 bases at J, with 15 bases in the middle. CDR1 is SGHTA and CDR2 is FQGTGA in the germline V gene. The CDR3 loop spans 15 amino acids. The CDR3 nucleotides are TGTGCCAGCAGCTCCCCAGGGCTAGGCAACAATGAGCAGTTCTTC. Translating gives CASSSPGLGNNEQFF.